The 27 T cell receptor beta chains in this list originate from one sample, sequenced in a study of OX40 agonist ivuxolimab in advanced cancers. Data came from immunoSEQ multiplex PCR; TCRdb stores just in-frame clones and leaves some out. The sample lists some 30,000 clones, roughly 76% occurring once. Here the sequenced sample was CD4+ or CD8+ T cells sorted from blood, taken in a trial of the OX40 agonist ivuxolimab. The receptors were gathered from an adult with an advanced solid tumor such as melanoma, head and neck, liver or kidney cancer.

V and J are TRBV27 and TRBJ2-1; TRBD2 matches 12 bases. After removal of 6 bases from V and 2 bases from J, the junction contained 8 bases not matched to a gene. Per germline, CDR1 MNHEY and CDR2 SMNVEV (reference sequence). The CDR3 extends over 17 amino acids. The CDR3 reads CASSRLAGGRPYNEQFF. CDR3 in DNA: TGTGCCAGCAGCCGTCTAGCGGGGGGGCGTCCCTACAATGAGCAGTTCTTC.

The CDR3 is CASTLEGGYNTGELFF. For the CDR3, the DNA is TGTGCCAGCACCCTGGAGGGGGGTTATAACACCGGGGAGCTGTTTTTT. The rearrangement uses TRBV7-3 and TRBJ2-2; D is perhaps TRBD1 or TRBD2 (6 bases each). CDR1 and CDR2 from the germline V gene are SGHTA and FQGTGA. The CDR3 covers 16 residues. The V gene lost 7 bases and the J gene lost 2 bases, with 17 bases spanning the gap.

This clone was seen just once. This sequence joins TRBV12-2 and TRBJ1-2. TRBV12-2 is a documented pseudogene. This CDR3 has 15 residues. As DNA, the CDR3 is TGTGCAAGTCGACCTAAGACCGGCACTAACTATGGCTACACCTTC. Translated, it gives CASRPKTGTNYGYTF.

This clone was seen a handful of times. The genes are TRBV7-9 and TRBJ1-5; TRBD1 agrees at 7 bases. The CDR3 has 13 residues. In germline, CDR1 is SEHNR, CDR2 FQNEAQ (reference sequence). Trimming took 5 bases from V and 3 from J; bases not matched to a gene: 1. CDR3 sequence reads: CASSTGANQPQHF. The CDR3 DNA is TGTGCCAGCAGCACAGGGGCCAATCAGCCCCAGCATTTT.

This chain's CDR3 is CASSYTGGNSPLHF. As DNA, the CDR3 is TGTGCCAGCAGCTATACAGGGGGCAATTCACCCCTCCACTTT. This sequence joins TRBV6-5 and TRBJ1-6, with 9 bases aligning to TRBD1. Unmatched junction bases numbered 4, after V lost 6 bases and J lost 7 bases. The CDR3 runs 14 residues. Germline-derived CDR1 and CDR2 are MNHEY and SVGAGI.

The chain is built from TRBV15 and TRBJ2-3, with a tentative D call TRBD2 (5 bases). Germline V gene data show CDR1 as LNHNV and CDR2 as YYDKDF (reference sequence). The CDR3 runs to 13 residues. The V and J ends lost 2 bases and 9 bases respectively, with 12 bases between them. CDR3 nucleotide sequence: TGTGCCACCAGCAGATCAGGAGCGGCAACGCAGTATTTT. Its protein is CATSRSGAATQYF.

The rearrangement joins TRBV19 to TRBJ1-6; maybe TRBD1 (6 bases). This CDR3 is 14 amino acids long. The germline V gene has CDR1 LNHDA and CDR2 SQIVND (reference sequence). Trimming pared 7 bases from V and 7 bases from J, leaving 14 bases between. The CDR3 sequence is CASNGGWRNSPLHF. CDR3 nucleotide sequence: TGTGCCAGTAACGGGGGCTGGAGGAATTCACCCCTCCACTTT.

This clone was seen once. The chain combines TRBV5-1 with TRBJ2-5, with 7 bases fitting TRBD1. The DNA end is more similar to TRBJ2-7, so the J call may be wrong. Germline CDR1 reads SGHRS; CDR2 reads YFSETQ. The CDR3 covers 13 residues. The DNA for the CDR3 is TGCGCCAGCAGTAACCCAGGGGGCTACGAGCAGTACTTC. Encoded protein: CASSNPGGYEQYF.

The CDR3 region is CASSQERTEAFF. Written as DNA, the CDR3 is TGTGCCAGTAGCCAGGAGCGGACTGAAGCTTTCTTT. The V call is TRBV19, the J call TRBJ1-1; D uncertain. Trimming removed 6 bases at V and 5 bases at J, with 10 bases between. The CDR3 is made up of 12 amino acids. Germline loops: CDR1 LNHDA, CDR2 SQIVND (reference sequence).

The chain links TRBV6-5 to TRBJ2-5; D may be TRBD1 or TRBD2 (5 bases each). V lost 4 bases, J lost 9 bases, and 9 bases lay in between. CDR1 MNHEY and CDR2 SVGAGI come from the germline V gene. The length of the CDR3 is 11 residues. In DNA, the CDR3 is TGTGCCAGCAGTTTGGGACGGGCCCAGTACTTC. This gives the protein CASSLGRAQYF.

The CDR3 sequence is CASSLTGNNEQFF. The CDR3 DNA is TGTGCCAGCAGCCTGACAGGGAACAATGAGCAGTTCTTC. The chain links TRBV7-8 to TRBJ2-1; the match to TRBD1 covers 7 bases. The length of the CDR3 is 13 residues. The germline CDR1 and CDR2 sequences are SGHVS and FQNEAQ. Germline trimming cut 5 bases from V and 5 bases from J; bases unmatched to any gene: 3.

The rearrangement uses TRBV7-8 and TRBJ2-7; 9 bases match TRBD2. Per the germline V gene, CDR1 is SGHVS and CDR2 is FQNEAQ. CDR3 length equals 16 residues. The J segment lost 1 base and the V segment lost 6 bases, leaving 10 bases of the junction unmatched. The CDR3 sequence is CASSPTELAGSYEQYF. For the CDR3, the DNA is TGTGCCAGCAGTCCCACGGAACTAGCGGGTTCCTACGAGCAGTACTTC.

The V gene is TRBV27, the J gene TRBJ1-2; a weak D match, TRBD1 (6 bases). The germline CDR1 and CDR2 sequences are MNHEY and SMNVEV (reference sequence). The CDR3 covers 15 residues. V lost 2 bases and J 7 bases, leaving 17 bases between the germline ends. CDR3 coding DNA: TGTGCCAGCAGTTTAGGGGGCAGGGGAGTGAGTGGCTACACCTTC. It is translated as CASSLGGRGVSGYTF.

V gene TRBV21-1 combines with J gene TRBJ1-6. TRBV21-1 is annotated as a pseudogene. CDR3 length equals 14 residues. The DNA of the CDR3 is TGTGCCAGCAGCAAAGGCGGGAGGGGCTCACCCCTCCACTTT. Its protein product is CASSKGGRGSPLHF.

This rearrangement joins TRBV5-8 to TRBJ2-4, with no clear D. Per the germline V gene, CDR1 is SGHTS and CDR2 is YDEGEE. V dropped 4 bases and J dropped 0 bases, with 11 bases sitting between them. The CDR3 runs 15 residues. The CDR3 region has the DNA TGTGCCAGCAGCGCCCGGCAACTAGCCAAAAACATTCAGTACTTC. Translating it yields CASSARQLAKNIQYF.

CDR3 sequence reads: CATSRDKGWVQPQHF. CDR3 bases: TGTGCCACCAGCAGAGATAAAGGATGGGTTCAGCCCCAGCATTTT. The chain joins TRBV15 to TRBJ1-5; D remains unclear. Germline V CDR1 and CDR2: LNHNV, YYDKDF (reference sequence). CDR3 size: 15 residues. Trimming cost V 0 bases and J 6 bases, with 12 bases left between them.

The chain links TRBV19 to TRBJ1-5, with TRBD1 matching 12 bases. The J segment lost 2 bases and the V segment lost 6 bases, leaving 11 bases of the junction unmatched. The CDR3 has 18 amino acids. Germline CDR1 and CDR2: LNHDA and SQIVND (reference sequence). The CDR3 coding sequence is TGTGCCAGTAGCAAAATCGCGGGACAGGGGGCCGGCAATCAGCCCCAGCATTTT. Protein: CASSKIAGQGAGNQPQHF.

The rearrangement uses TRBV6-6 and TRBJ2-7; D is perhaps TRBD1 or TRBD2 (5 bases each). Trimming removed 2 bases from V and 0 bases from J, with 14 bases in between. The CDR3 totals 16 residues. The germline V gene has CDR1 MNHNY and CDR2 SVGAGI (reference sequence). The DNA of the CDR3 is TGTGCCAGCAGTTACCCGCCAGGGACGAGCTCCTACGAGCAGTACTTC. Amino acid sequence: CASSYPPGTSSYEQYF.

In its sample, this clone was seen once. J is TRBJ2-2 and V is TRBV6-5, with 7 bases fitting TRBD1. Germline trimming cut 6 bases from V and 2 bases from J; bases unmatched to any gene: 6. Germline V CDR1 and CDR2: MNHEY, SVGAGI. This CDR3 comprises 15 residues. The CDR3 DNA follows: TGTGCCAGCAGACAAGGACAGGCAAACACCGGGGAGCTGTTTTTT. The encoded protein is CASRQGQANTGELFF.

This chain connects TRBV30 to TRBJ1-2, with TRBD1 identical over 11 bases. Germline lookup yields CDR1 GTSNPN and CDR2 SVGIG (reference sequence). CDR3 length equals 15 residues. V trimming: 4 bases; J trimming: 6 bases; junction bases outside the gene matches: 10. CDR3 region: CAWTLRDRGMDGYTF. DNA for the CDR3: TGTGCCTGGACCCTAAGGGACAGGGGGATGGATGGCTACACCTTC.

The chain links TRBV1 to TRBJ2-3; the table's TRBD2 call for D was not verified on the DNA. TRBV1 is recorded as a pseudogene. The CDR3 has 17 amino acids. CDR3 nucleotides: TGCACCAGCAAAGTTCGGGGGGGCCCATCTGGCACAGATACGCAGTATTTT. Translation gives CTSKVRGGPSGTDTQYF.

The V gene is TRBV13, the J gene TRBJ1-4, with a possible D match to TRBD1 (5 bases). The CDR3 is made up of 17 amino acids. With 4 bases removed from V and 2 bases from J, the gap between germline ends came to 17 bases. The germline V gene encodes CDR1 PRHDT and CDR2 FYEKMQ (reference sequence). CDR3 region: CASSYTQFGATNEKLFF. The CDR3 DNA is TGTGCCAGCAGCTATACTCAGTTCGGGGCCACTAATGAAAAACTGTTTTTT.

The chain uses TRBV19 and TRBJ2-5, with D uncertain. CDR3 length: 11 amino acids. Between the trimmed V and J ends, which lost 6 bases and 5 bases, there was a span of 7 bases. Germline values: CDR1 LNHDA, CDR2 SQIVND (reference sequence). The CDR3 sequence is CASSILETQYF. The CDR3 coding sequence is TGTGCCAGTAGCATATTGGAGACCCAGTACTTC. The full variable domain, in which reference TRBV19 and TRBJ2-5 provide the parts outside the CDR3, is DGGITQSPKYLFRKEGQNVTLSCEQNLNHDAMYWYRQDPGQGLRLIYYSQIVNDFQKGDIAEGYSVSREKKESFPLTVTSAQKNPTAFYLCASSILETQYFGPGTRLLVL.

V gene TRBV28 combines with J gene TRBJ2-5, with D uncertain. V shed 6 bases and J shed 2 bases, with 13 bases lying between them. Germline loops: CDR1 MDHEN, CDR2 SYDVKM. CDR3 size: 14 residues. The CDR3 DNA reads TGTGCCAGCAGCCAGACTGCGAAACAAGAGACCCAGTACTTC. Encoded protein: CASSQTAKQETQYF.

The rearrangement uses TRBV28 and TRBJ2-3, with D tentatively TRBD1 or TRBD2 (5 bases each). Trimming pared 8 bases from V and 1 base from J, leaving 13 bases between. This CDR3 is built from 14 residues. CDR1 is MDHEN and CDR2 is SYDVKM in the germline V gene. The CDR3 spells CASRSGRGTDTQYF. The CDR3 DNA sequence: TGTGCCAGCCGGTCGGGGCGGGGCACAGATACGCAGTATTTT. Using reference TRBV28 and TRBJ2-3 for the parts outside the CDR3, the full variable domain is DVKVTQSSRYLVKRTGEKVFLECVQDMDHENMFWYRQDPGLGLRLIYFSYDVKMKEKGDIPEGYSVSREKKERFSLILESASTNQTSMYLCASRSGRGTDTQYFGPGTRLTVL.

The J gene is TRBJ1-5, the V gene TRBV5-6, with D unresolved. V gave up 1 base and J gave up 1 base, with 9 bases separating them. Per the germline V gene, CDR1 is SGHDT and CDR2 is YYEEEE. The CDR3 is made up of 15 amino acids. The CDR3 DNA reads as TGTGCCAGCAGCTTGTGGGCGGAGAGCAATCAGCCCCAGCATTTT. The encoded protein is CASSLWAESNQPQHF.

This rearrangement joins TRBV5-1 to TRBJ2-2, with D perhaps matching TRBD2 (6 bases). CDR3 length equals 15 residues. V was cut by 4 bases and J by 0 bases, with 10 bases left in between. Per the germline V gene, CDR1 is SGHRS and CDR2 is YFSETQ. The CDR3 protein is CASSPGLANTGELFF. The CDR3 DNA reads TGCGCCAGCAGCCCGGGACTGGCGAACACCGGGGAGCTGTTTTTT.